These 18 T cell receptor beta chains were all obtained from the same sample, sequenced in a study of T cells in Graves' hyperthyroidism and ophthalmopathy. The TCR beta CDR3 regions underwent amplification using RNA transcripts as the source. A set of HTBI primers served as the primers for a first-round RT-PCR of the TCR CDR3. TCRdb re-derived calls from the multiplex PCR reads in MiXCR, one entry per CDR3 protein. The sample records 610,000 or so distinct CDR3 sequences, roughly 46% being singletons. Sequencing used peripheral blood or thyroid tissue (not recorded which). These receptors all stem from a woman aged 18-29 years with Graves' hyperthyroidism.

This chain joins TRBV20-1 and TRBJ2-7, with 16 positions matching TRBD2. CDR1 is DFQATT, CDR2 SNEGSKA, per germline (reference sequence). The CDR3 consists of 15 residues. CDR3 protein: CSASGLAGGNYEQYF. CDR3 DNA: TGCAGCGCATCGGGACTAGCGGGAGGGAACTACGAGCAGTACTTC.

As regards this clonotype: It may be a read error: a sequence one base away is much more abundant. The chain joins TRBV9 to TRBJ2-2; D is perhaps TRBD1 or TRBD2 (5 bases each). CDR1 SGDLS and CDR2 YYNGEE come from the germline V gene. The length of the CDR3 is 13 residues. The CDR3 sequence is CVSSGYQGLELFF. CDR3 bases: TGTGTCAGCAGCGGATACCAGGGTCTAGAGCTGTTTTTT.

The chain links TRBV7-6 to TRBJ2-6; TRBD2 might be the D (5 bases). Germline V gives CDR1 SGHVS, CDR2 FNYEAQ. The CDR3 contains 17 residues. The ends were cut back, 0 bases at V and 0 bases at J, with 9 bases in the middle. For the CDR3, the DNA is TGTGCCAGCAGCTTAGCGCGGGCTAGCTCTGGGGCCAACGTCCTGACTTTC. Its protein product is CASSLARASSGANVLTF.

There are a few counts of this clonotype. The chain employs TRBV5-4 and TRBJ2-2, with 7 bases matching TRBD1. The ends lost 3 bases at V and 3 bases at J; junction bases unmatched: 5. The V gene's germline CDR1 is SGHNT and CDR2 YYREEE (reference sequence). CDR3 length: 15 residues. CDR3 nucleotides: TGTGCCAGCAGCTGGGGACAGACGCACACCGGGGAGCTGTTTTTT. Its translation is CASSWGQTHTGELFF.

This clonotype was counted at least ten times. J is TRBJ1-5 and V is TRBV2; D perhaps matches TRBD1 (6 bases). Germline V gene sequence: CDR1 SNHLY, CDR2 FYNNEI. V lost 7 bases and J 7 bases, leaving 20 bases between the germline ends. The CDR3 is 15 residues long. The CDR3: CASTPPGGHKQPQHF. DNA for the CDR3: TGTGCCAGCACCCCCCCGGGGGGGCATAAACAGCCCCAGCATTTT.

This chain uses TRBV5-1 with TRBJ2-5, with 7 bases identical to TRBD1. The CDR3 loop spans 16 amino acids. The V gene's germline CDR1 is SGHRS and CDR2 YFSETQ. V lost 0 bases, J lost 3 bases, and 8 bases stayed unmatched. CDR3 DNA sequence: TGCGCCAGCAGCTTGGGACAGGGAGTGACTGAAGAGACCCAGTACTTC. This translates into CASSLGQGVTEETQYF.

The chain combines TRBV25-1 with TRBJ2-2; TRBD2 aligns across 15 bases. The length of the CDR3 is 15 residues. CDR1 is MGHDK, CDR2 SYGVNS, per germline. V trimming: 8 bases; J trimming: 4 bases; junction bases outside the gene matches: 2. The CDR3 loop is CASLGLAGGTGELFF. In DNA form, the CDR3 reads TGTGCCAGCCTGGGACTAGCGGGAGGCACCGGGGAGCTGTTTTTT. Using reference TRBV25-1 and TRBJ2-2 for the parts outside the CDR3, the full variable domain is EADIYQTPRYLVIGTGKKITLECSQTMGHDKMYWYQQDPGMELHLIHYSYGVNSTEKGDLSSESTVSRIRTEHFPLTLESARPSHTSQYLCASLGLAGGTGELFFGEGSRLTVL.

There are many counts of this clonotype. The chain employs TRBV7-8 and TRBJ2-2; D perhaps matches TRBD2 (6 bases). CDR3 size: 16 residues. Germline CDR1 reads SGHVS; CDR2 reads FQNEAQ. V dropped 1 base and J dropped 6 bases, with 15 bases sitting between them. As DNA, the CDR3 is TGTGCCAGCAGCTTAGTAGCGGCTAGCTGGGCCGGGGAGCTGTTTTTT. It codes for CASSLVAASWAGELFF.

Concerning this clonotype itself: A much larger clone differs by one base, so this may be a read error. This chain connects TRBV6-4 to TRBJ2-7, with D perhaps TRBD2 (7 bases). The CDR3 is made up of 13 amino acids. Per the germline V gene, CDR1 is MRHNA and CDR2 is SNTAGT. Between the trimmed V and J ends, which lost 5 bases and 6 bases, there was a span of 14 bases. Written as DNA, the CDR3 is TGTGCCAGCAGTCAACGGGGGGCCTCCGAGCAGTACTTC. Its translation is CASSQRGASEQYF.

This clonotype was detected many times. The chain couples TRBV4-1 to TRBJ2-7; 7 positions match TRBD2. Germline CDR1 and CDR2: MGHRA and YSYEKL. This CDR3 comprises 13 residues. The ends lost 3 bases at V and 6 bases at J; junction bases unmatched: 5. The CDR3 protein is CASSHYWEGEQYF. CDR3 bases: TGCGCCAGCAGCCACTATTGGGAGGGCGAGCAGTACTTC.

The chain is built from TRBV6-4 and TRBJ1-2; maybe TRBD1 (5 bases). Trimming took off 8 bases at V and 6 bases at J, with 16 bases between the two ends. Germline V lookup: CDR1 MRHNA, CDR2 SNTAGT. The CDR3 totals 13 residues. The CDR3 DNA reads TGTGCCAGCTTCCCATCGGACATAAATGGCTACACCTTC. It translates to CASFPSDINGYTF.

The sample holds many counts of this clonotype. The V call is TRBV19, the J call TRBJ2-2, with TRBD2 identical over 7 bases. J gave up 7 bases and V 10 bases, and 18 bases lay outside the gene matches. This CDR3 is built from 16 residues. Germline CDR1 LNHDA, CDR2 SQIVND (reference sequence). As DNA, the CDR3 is TGTGCCACCAGCCTTTTCGCGGGAGATGATATCGGGGAGCTGTTTTTT. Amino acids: CATSLFAGDDIGELFF.

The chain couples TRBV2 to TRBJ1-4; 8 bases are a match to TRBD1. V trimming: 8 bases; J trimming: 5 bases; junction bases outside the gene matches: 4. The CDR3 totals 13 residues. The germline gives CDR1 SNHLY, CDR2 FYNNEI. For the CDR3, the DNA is TGTGCCAGCGGCGACAGGGGCAATGAAAAACTGTTTTTT. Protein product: CASGDRGNEKLFF. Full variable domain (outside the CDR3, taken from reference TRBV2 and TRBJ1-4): EPEVTQTPSHQVTQMGQEVILRCVPISNHLYFYWYRQILGQKVEFLVSFYNNEISEKSEIFDDQFSVERPDGSNFTLKIRSTKLEDSAMYFCASGDRGNEKLFFGSGTQLSVL.

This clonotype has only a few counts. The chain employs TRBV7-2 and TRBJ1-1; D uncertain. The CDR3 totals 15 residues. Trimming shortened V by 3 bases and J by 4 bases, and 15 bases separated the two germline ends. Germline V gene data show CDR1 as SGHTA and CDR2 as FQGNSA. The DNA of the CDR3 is TGTGCCAGCAGCTTGGCCGGGGTAGAGACCACTGAAGCTTTCTTT. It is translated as CASSLAGVETTEAFF.

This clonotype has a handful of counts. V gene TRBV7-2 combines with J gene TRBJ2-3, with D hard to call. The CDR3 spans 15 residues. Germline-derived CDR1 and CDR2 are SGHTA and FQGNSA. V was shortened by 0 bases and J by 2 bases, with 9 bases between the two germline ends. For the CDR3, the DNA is TGTGCCAGCAGCTTAGCAGGCGCCCCCACAGATACGCAGTATTTT. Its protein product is CASSLAGAPTDTQYF.

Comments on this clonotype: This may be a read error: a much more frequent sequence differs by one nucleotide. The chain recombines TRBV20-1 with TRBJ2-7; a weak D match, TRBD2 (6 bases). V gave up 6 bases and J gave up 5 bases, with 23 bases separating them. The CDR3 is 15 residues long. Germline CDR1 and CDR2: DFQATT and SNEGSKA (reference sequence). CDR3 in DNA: TGCAGTGCCACCCCGCGACGGGGAGGAAGGAACGAGCAGTACTTC. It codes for CSATPRRGGRNEQYF.

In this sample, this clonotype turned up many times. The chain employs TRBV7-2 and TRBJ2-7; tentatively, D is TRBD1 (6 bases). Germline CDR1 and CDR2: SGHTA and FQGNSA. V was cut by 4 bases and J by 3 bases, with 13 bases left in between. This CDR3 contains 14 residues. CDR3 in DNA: TGTGCCAGCAGCTCGGACAGCGCGGACTACGAGCAGTACTTC. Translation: CASSSDSADYEQYF.

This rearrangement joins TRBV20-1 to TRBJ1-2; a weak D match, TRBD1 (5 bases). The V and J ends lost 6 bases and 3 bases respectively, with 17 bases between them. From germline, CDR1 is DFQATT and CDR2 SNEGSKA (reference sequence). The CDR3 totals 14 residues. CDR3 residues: CSAAGQGAHYGYTF. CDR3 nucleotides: TGCAGTGCCGCCGGACAAGGAGCTCACTATGGCTACACCTTC.